The source of this T cell receptor (beta chain) is a study of OX40 agonist ivuxolimab in advanced cancers. Assay used: immunoSEQ multiplex PCR; TCRdb lists only in-frame clones, some missing. The data contain around 70,000 clones, roughly 87% of them singletons. Trimming shortened V by 0 bases and J by 12 bases, and 9 bases separated the two germline ends. The CDR3 contains 11 residues. The sample was CD4+ or CD8+ T cells sorted from blood, taken in a trial of the OX40 agonist ivuxolimab. The sequence was collected from an adult with an advanced solid tumor such as melanoma, head and neck, liver or kidney cancer. The chain employs TRBV5-7 and TRBJ1-1; TRBD1 is a possible D gene (6 bases). TRBV5-7 is an ORF for which the function is uncertain. The CDR3 nucleotides read TGTGCCAGCAGCTTGGAACAGGGAACTTTCTTT. It yields the protein CASSLEQGTFF.